The present T cell receptor beta chain was sequenced within a study of CD8+ T cells in alopecia areata. Study summary: Patients in the study were on tofacitinib for 6 to 18 months, then off it for 6 months. The study, taken as a whole, reports: Among the top 100, expanded CD8+ clones, as well as scalp clonality, were significantly decreased by tofacitinib. Tissue-resident alphabeta T cells belonging to normal skin likewise get sequenced within scalp specimens.

The treatment denotes: oral pan-JAK inhibitor, 5-10 mg twice daily. Once RNA had been extracted, it was reverse transcribed into cDNA to act as the sequencing template. TCRdb keeps only in-frame clones here, not all; method: immunoSEQ multiplex PCR. The table shows 150,000 or so clones, with 58% occurring only once. Worth noting for this clone: Antigen: not known.

This specimen consisted of CD4+ T cells sorted from blood, obtained at approximately week 56, from a patient treated with tofacitinib. The sequence was collected from a human donor with alopecia areata.

The CDR3 nucleotides are TGTGCCAGCAGGGGACTAGCCTCAGATACGCAGTATTTT. This encodes CASRGLASDTQYF. The chain joins TRBV6-5 to TRBJ2-3, with TRBD2 matching 9 bases. V dropped 6 bases and J dropped 4; count of bases not matched to a gene: 2. Germline V gene data show CDR1 as MNHEY and CDR2 as SVGAGI. This CDR3 region has 13 residues.